These T cell receptor beta chains were read from a single sample in a study of T cells in Graves' hyperthyroidism and ophthalmopathy. TCRdb reanalysed the multiplex PCR reads using MiXCR and keeps one entry per CDR3 protein. Of about 600,000 distinct CDR3 sequences detected, roughly 16% appear once; the ten largest clones hold less than 3.5%. The sample was blood. The receptors come from a woman aged 40 to 50 with Graves' ophthalmopathy. CDR3s include the opening cysteine and the closing phenylalanine or tryptophan. Fields, in order: clone size, D gene, J gene, V gene, CDR3 protein, CDR3 DNA. A D gene is named only where the DNA matches it firmly. Some rows mark clone size as missing; the rest say once, few, many or name a class of expanded clone.

many	-	TRBJ2-1	TRBV20-1	CSASLGGVRNEQFF	TGCAGTGCTAGTTTGGGCGGGGTAAGGAATGAGCAGTTCTTC
few	TRBD1	TRBJ2-2	TRBV10-3	CAISETGTANTGELFF	TGTGCCATCAGTGAGACAGGGACAGCGAACACCGGGGAGCTGTTTTTT
many	TRBD2	TRBJ2-3	TRBV7-2	CASSARLAASTDTQYF	TGTGCCAGCAGCGCGCGACTAGCGGCTAGCACAGATACGCAGTATTTT
few	-	TRBJ1-5	TRBV27	CASRSRGRYSNQPQHF	TGTGCCAGCAGAAGCCGGGGCCGATATAGCAATCAGCCCCAGCATTTT
many	-	TRBJ2-1	TRBV27	CASSLAGWYNEQFF	TGTGCCAGCAGTTTGGCCGGTTGGTACAATGAGCAGTTCTTC
-	-	TRBJ1-5	TRBV10-3	CATRSGPNQPQHF	TGTGCCACCCGGTCCGGGCCGAATCAGCCCCAGCATTTT
-	-	TRBJ2-1	TRBV27	CASSRGDYLYNEQFF	TGTGCCAGCAGTAGGGGGGACTATCTGTACAATGAGCAGTTCTTC
few	TRBD1	TRBJ1-5	TRBV6-1	CASRDRTFYQPQHF	TGTGCCAGCAGGGACAGGACGTTTTATCAGCCCCAGCATTTT
many	TRBD2	TRBJ2-7	TRBV20-1	CSASLAGGTYEQYF	TGCAGTGCTTCCCTAGCGGGAGGTACCTACGAGCAGTACTTC
few	-	TRBJ2-6	TRBV11-2	CASSWTDIGGANVLTF	TGTGCCAGCAGCTGGACAGATATAGGTGGGGCCAACGTCCTGACTTTC
many	TRBD1	TRBJ1-3	TRBV12-3/TRBV12-4	CASSTGQGGGNTIYF	TGTGCCAGCAGCACTGGACAGGGAGGGGGAAACACCATATATTTT
-	-	TRBJ2-6	TRBV19	CASSLGGASGANVLTF	TGTGCCAGTAGTCTGGGGGGCGCATCTGGGGCCAACGTCCTGACTTTC
many	TRBD2	TRBJ2-5	TRBV30	CAWSMFPGGQETQYF	TGTGCCTGGAGCATGTTTCCGGGAGGCCAAGAGACCCAGTACTTC
many	-	TRBJ2-6	TRBV2	CASRGGGGANVLTF	TGTGCCAGCAGAGGCGGAGGAGGGGCCAACGTCCTGACTTTC
few	-	TRBJ1-5	TRBV27	CASSLSKGQPQHF	TGTGCCAGCAGTTTATCGAAAGGGCAGCCCCAGCATTTT
many	TRBD2	TRBJ2-3	TRBV11-2	CASSLDRGVDTQYF	TGTGCCAGCAGCTTAGACCGGGGGGTAGATACGCAGTATTTT
many	-	TRBJ2-2	TRBV5-1	CASSLVVSGELFF	TGCGCCAGCAGCTTGGTGGTTTCCGGGGAGCTGTTTTTT
many	-	TRBJ1-1	TRBV2	CASSLGGGGRTEAFF	TGTGCCAGCAGCCTAGGTGGTGGGGGGAGGACTGAAGCTTTCTTT
-	-	TRBJ2-1	TRBV14	CASSQFTSQTEQFF	TGTGCCAGCAGCCAATTCACTAGCCAAACTGAGCAGTTCTTC
few	-	TRBJ2-1	TRBV6-1	CASSYGPYNEQFF	TGTGCCAGCAGTTATGGCCCTTACAATGAGCAGTTCTTC
few	TRBD2	TRBJ2-1	TRBV7-9	CASSLLVAGGPREFF	TGTGCCAGCAGCTTATTGGTAGCGGGAGGGCCGAGGGAGTTCTTC
-	-	TRBJ2-7	TRBV14	CASSDGTLEQYF	TGTGCCAGCAGCGATGGGACTCTCGAGCAGTACTTC
many	-	TRBJ2-5	TRBV20-1	CSARDSGGKREYF	TGCAGTGCTAGAGATTCGGGCGGGAAAAGGGAGTACTTC
many	-	TRBJ2-2	TRBV5-1	CASSLDGTKAGELFF	TGCGCCAGCAGCTTGGACGGGACAAAAGCCGGGGAGCTGTTTTTT
-	-	TRBJ1-2	TRBV19	CASSTPGLHYNYGYTF	TGTGCCAGTAGTACGCCGGGACTCCATTATAACTATGGCTACACCTTC
many	-	TRBJ2-1	TRBV7-2	CASSLAAASKGFEQFF	TGTGCCAGCAGCTTAGCGGCGGCAAGTAAAGGCTTTGAGCAGTTCTTC
many	-	TRBJ2-5	TRBV7-2	CASSLNFGRTQYF	TGTGCCAGCAGCCTAAACTTCGGGAGGACCCAGTACTTC
many	-	TRBJ2-2	TRBV28	CASSPGTSVAVVWNTGELFF	TGTGCCAGCAGTCCCGGGACTTCAGTGGCGGTGGTTTGGAACACCGGGGAGCTGTTTTTT
few	-	TRBJ2-6	TRBV6-1	CASSEYPPRQTGANVLTF	TGTGCCAGCAGTGAATACCCCCCTCGACAGACTGGGGCCAACGTCCTGACTTTC
many	-	TRBJ1-1	TRBV18	CASSPSPGSRTEAFF	TGTGCCAGCTCACCAAGTCCAGGCTCGAGGACTGAAGCTTTCTTT
many	-	TRBJ2-2	TRBV3-1	CASSHNTDTGELFF	TGTGCCAGCAGCCACAACACCGACACCGGGGAGCTGTTTTTT
-	TRBD1	TRBJ1-2	TRBV20-1	CSVPGQGENGYTF	TGCAGTGTTCCGGGGCAGGGGGAGAATGGCTACACCTTC
few	-	TRBJ2-6	TRBV12-3/TRBV12-4	CASSGGNSGANVLTF	TGTGCCAGCAGCGGAGGGAACTCTGGGGCCAACGTCCTGACTTTC
few	-	TRBJ1-1	TRBV29-1	CSALGPGSTEAFF	TGCAGCGCCCTCGGCCCTGGATCCACTGAAGCTTTCTTT
many	-	TRBJ1-1	TRBV18	CASSPPPPGEAFF	TGTGCCAGCTCACCACCGCCGCCCGGGGAAGCTTTCTTT
once	TRBD2	TRBJ2-1	TRBV11-2	CASSLGRGLAAHNEQFF	TGTGCCAGCAGCTTAGGGCGCGGACTAGCGGCCCACAATGAGCAGTTCTTC
many	-	TRBJ2-1	TRBV7-9	CASSSVDNEQFF	TGTGCCAGCAGCTCAGTCGACAATGAGCAGTTCTTC
many	-	TRBJ1-3	TRBV6-1	CASTKGAGPGNTIYF	TGTGCCAGCACCAAAGGGGCAGGGCCTGGAAACACCATATATTTT
few	-	TRBJ2-3	TRBV25-1	CASSESQGVGTDTQYF	TGTGCCAGCAGTGAATCACAGGGTGTGGGCACAGATACGCAGTATTTT
-	-	TRBJ2-3	TRBV5-6	CASSSIQGGPSTDTQYF	TGTGCCAGCAGCTCAATCCAAGGCGGACCTAGCACAGATACGCAGTATTTT
few	-	TRBJ2-2	TRBV20-1	CSASAQVEGTGELFF	TGCAGTGCTAGCGCTCAGGTGGAGGGGACCGGGGAGCTGTTTTTT
many	-	TRBJ2-1	TRBV20-1	CSARAGVGQFF	TGCAGTGCTAGAGCGGGAGTGGGGCAGTTCTTC
-	-	TRBJ2-1	TRBV20-1	CSARVPLDNEQFF	TGCAGTGCTAGGGTGCCGTTGGACAATGAGCAGTTCTTC
few	-	TRBJ1-3	TRBV10-2	CASSVGHGNTIYF	TGCGCCAGCAGTGTGGGGCACGGAAACACCATATATTTT
few	-	TRBJ2-7	TRBV5-6	CASSSGVNYEQYF	TGTGCCAGCAGCTCCGGGGTGAACTACGAGCAGTACTTC
many	TRBD1	TRBJ1-1	TRBV6-1	CASRRQGANTEAFF	TGTGCCAGCAGAAGACAGGGAGCGAACACTGAAGCTTTCTTT
-	-	TRBJ1-3	TRBV7-9	CASSSEGAGNTIYF	TGTGCCAGCAGCTCAGAGGGTGCTGGAAACACCATATATTTT
few	-	TRBJ1-5	TRBV18	CASSPERSNQPQHF	TGTGCCAGCTCACCAGAAAGGAGCAATCAGCCCCAGCATTTT
few	-	TRBJ2-1	TRBV20-1	CSARDLRSVYNEQFF	TGCAGTGCTAGAGATCTTCGTTCAGTATACAATGAGCAGTTCTTC
-	TRBD2	TRBJ2-5	TRBV7-8	CASSLTSGGARGTQYF	TGTGCCAGCAGCCTGACTAGCGGGGGGGCCAGGGGGACCCAGTACTTC
many	TRBD1	TRBJ2-1	TRBV12-3/TRBV12-4	CATRDRVRDEQFF	TGTGCCACGAGGGACAGGGTTCGAGATGAGCAGTTCTTC
many	-	TRBJ2-3	TRBV11-2	CASSLESNLDTQYF	TGTGCCAGCAGCTTAGAGTCAAATCTAGATACGCAGTATTTT
many	-	TRBJ1-2	TRBV2	CASSEGLGRGASYGYTF	TGTGCCAGCAGTGAAGGGCTCGGGCGGGGTGCGAGTTATGGCTACACCTTC
many	-	TRBJ1-1	TRBV2	CAFWGVRTEAFF	TGTGCCTTCTGGGGGGTAAGAACTGAAGCTTTCTTT
-	-	TRBJ2-7	TRBV10-3	CAISDPGTPSYKQYF	TGTGCCATCAGTGATCCCGGGACACCTTCCTACAAGCAGTACTTC
few	TRBD1	TRBJ2-6	TRBV7-9	CASRGQGGTGANVLTF	TGTGCCAGCAGAGGACAGGGGGGAACTGGGGCCAACGTCCTGACTTTC
many	TRBD1	TRBJ1-2	TRBV5-1	CASSPQGSTGYTF	TGCGCCAGCAGCCCACAGGGGTCCACGGGCTACACCTTC
many	-	TRBJ2-3	TRBV11-2	CASSPSTGFISSSTDTQYF	TGTGCCAGCAGTCCATCGACTGGATTTATATCTTCTAGCACAGATACGCAGTATTTT
-	-	TRBJ1-1	TRBV27	CASSSKSTRNTEAFF	TGTGCCAGCAGTTCCAAATCGACACGGAACACTGAAGCTTTCTTT
few	-	TRBJ1-5	TRBV12-3/TRBV12-4	CASSRTDNSNQPQHF	TGTGCCAGCAGTAGGACAGACAATAGCAATCAGCCCCAGCATTTT